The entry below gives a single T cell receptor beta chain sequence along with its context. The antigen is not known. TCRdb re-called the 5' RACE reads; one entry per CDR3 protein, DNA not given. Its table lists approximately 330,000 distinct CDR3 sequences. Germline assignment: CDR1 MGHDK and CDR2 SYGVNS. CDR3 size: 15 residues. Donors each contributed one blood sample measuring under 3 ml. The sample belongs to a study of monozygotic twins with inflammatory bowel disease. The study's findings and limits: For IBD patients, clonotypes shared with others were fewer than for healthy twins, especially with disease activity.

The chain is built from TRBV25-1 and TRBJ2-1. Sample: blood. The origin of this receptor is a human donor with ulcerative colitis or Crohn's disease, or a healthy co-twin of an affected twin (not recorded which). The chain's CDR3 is CASSEYGEATNEQFF.